Included here is one T cell receptor (beta chain) sequence, with context. Its antigen is not known. This CDR3 spans 15 amino acids. Germline CDR1 reads SGHAT; CDR2 reads FQNNGV. V lost 5 bases to trimming and J lost 1 base, with 14 bases between them. Recipients boosted at about 4 weeks or about 12 weeks are pooled. The entry originates in a study of T cell responses to AZD1222 COVID-19 vaccine. Study outcomes and limitations: Donors skewed white British and female; clonal diversity was possibly underestimated.

Generated by immunoSEQ multiplex PCR, the TCRdb table keeps only in-frame clones and is missing some. The sample yields under 110,000 clones, 70% to 90% seen once. This receptor was obtained from an adult who received the AZD1222 COVID-19 vaccine. The chain combines TRBV11-2 with TRBJ1-1, with no clear D. The sequences come from peripheral blood, collected 28 days after the second AZD1222 dose. The CDR3 region is CASSHLAVQNTEAFF. The DNA of the CDR3 is TGTGCCAGCAGCCATTTGGCCGTTCAGAACACTGAAGCTTTCTTT.